The subject of this entry is one T cell receptor (beta chain). What this receptor recognizes is not known. The record has no base qualities; no much larger clone is one base away. The cohort comprised 710 or so healthy bone marrow donors. At the time of sampling, all cohort members were nominally healthy, though unrecorded immune exposures were likely present. The donor was CMV seronegative and was included in the group of 352 seronegative cohort members. Every donor gave a peripheral blood sample, and the peripheral blood mononuclear cells from that sample were used for TCR beta sequencing. Genomic DNA was extracted from the blood cell samples with the Qiagen DNeasy Blood Extraction Kit. Libraries were built with the immunoSEQ multiplex PCR assay. For the multiplex PCR, a mixture combining 60 forward primers for TCR Vbeta segments and 13 reverse primers for TCR Jbeta segments was used. The CDR3 region of rearranged TCR beta genes was amplified from genomic DNA by a multiplex PCR assay. On the Illumina HiSeq System, the amplified TCR beta libraries were sequenced as 87-base-pair reads. In the source study's methods: A later analysis counted about 80 million unique TCR beta chains across the roughly 700 repertoires, and approximately 11 million of these chains were shared by at least two donors. To remove PCR and sequencing errors, raw reads were error-corrected and collapsed into unique sequences using a nearest-neighbor algorithm that merged closely related sequences. V, D and J gene segments were assigned by aligning CDR3 sequences to IMGT reference sequences. Each retained sequence needed at least a six-nucleotide match to both a V gene segment and a J gene segment. Rearrangements were classified as productive when the CDR3 lacked stop codons and remained in frame with V and J, and all other rearrangements were classified as non-productive. Following IMGT convention, CDR3 was defined as the stretch from the second conserved V-encoded cysteine to the conserved J-encoded phenylalanine. In an earlier analysis of around 600 of the donors, sequences lacking an unambiguous match to a single V gene segment were excluded. An earlier analysis of fewer than 750 of the donors classified V segments as functional when productive rearrangements were above 56.7% and as segregating when the standard deviation between donors was above 5%. To diagnose cytomegalovirus status from the catalog of TCR beta chain sequences, a statistical classification framework was built. V and J gene assignment, in a later analysis, came from comparing TCR nucleotide sequences with IMGT/GENE-DB human TR gene sequences. In a later analysis, CDR3 sequences and most-parsimonious VDJ recombination scenarios were assigned using the TCRdist pipeline. In a later analysis, every TCR beta chain was defined by the combination of its CDR3 amino acid sequence and its V-gene family, and reads without a unique V-gene family were dropped. As a way to deal with suspected cross-contamination and a sequencing artifact, a later analysis dropped 450 to 600 nucleotide sequences that were highly shared and had low generation probability. A later analysis calculated a clonal expansion index for each public chain from normalized within-repertoire ranks of inferred template counts. A later analysis computed generation probabilities with a VDJ recombination model fitted to out-of-frame rearrangements, and checked the results against IGoR. In a later analysis, TCR-TCR, TCR-HLA and TCR-CMV co-occurrence was scored with hypergeometric tests, and a repertoire-size bias correction was applied to TCR pairs. In a later analysis, false discovery rates were estimated by permuting HLA or CMV assignments 20 times. In a later analysis, co-occurring TCRs were grouped with DBSCAN, and TCRdist sequence similarity was added when clustering was performed within HLA-allele-positive subsets. Repertoires with fewer than 30,000 or more than 120,000 public chains, plus five repertoires with anomalous nucleotide sharing, were excluded from co-occurrence clustering. TCRdb took over this immuneACCESS table, retaining in-frame rearrangements with V and J assigned. Such tables are incomplete; in checked studies, under half of the missing clones stem from an unresolved V gene, and the remainder is unexplained. V and J calls and clone size are as listed in that table; D and trimming were resolved from the DNA. A total of about 150,000 clones appear in this sample, roughly 66% of them only once. The biggest ten clones account for over 5% of the sample.

The sample belongs to a study of cytomegalovirus exposure and HLA in healthy donors listed by TCRdb under 2017. In terms of the full investigation: According to an earlier analysis of several hundred of the donors, 150 million to 200 million T cells yielded 90 million to 140 million unique TCR beta sequences and around 300 Gb of sequence data. An early release covering roughly 600 HLA-typed donors comprised around 300 gigabases of sequencing data and some 79 million unique TCR sequences. Among the approximately 430 genotyped donors, about 85% belonged to the genetic ancestry cluster associated with self-reported Caucasian donors. The aim of the study was to test whether cataloging public T cell receptors could identify signatures of past pathogen exposure. Using immunosequencing, the study profiled T cell repertoires from 500 to 800 subjects and related those repertoires to cytomegalovirus serostatus. A separate validation cohort of approximately 120 different subjects was used in addition to the roughly 700-subject first cohort. The study combined high-throughput TCR immunosequencing, statistical association of individual TCRs with disease status, and machine learning to predict cytomegalovirus infection status. A later analysis re-examined previously published TCR beta repertoires from over 500 donors and added high-resolution HLA genotyping to investigate patterns of TCR occurrence. Rather than using new phenotypic data, the later analysis identified candidate immune exposures from TCR beta sequences and from how often those sequences occurred across donors. In an earlier analysis of more than 550 of the donors, high-throughput TCR beta sequencing was used to judge whether each TCR beta V gene segment behaved as functional or pseudogenic. Alongside the repertoire data, information on donor age, sex, ethnicity and CMV serostatus was compiled. A later genetic analysis used genome-wide SNP genotypes for about 60% of the 666 donors, treating that subset as a discovery cohort. Every discovery cohort repertoire had been produced on one sequencing platform. HLA typing included class I and class II loci at four-digit resolution. Typing coverage differed by locus: A, B, C, DRB1 and DQB1 were typed in about 620-640 donors, DQA1 in 522, DPA1 in over 600, and DPB1 in roughly 450. A few DR-DQ haplotypes were handled as single units for association and clustering because linkage in the cohort was strong. Among several hundred genotyped donors of the cohort, an average of roughly 230,000 unique TCR beta nucleotide sequences was sequenced per donor, of which roughly 18% were non-productive.

Overall study results and their limits: Correlated functional status among segregating V segments might be attributable to linkage disequilibrium, but an unknown experimental factor could not be ruled out. The 87-base-pair reads could not distinguish some IMGT-functional V segments, including TRBV6-2 and TRBV6-3, so those segments were excluded. A later analysis reported that several top co-occurrence clusters appeared linked to parvovirus B19, influenza, CMV and Epstein-Barr virus. A further reported finding was that TCR beta sequences accurately predicted the HLA-A and HLA-B alleles for most subjects in the first cohort. Three of the identified cytomegalovirus-associated TCR beta chains were confirmed in vitro to be specific for cytomegalovirus antigens. A total of roughly 160 TCR beta chains were listed by the study as associated with cytomegalovirus. Compared with equally common non-associated chains, HLA-associated TCR beta chains in a later analysis were more clonally expanded and had lower generation probabilities. Most TCR sequences were observed very rarely across donors, whereas some public TCRs were present in many individuals. At a false discovery rate of 0.05, a later analysis linked 16,000 or so TCR beta sequences to specific HLA alleles. The sequencing pipeline was judged likely to have produced a cluster of highly shared sequence variants as a technical artifact. Because counts were too low, around 18 rarely observed V segments, including chromosome 9 orphons, were left out of the earlier analysis of some 600 of the donors. In an earlier analysis of some 540 of the donors, most TCR beta V segments appeared in productive rearrangements about 87% or about 30% of the time, broadly matching IMGT annotations. Immune exposure information for the cohort was limited to CMV serostatus. The authors suggested that the approach could potentially be extended to other disease states and immunological phenotypes. Because HLA typing was missing for some donors at each locus, association tests included only the typed subset. Compared with the approximately 600-donor mean, donors in an Asian-associated ancestry cluster had fewer N-insertions in productive TCRs, according to a later genetic analysis. Roughly uniform sequencing depth across donors was assumed in presence/absence analyses, although this assumption may not hold. According to a later analysis, most CMV-associated TCR beta chains appeared to be HLA-restricted, and the HLA associations seemed to be driven largely by CMV exposure. In a later genetic analysis, a missense DCLRE1C variant was associated with V-gene and J-gene trimming of TCR beta chains, and the association was replicated in an independent cohort. When HLA alleles, especially DR and DQ, strongly co-occurred, attributing TCR associations to individual alleles was difficult. The classifier was reported to diagnose cytomegalovirus status with high specificity and sensitivity in both the original and validation cohorts. Only TCR beta chains were sequenced in this cohort, and the absence of alpha or paired-chain data limited detectable features. In a later analysis, TCR association rates were found to vary across HLA loci, with the most associated TCRs seen for DRB1 alleles and the fewest for HLA-C alleles.

CDR1 and CDR2, per the germline V gene (reference sequence), are LNHDA and SQIVND. V gives up 3 bases and J gives up 6 bases, and the segment between their germline ends measures 18 bases. From the cysteine up to the phenylalanine, the CDR3 has a length of 16 residues. Just the 48-base CDR3 DNA is kept, in frame starting at base 1. This receptor was obtained from an older woman in good health and CMV-seronegative. The chain couples TRBV19 to TRBJ2-1; 6 matching bases give a weak D call of TRBD2. The sequencing sample was made of PBMCs. The sequence in DNA is TGTGCCAGTAGTATGCCGACCGGGGACTTCATCAATGAGCAGTTCTTC. Protein translation: CASSMPTGDFINEQFF.